This T cell receptor beta chain was sequenced for a study of T-cell memory formation after mild COVID-19. TCRdb re-derived calls from the 5' RACE reads in MiXCR, one entry per CDR3 protein. The sample yields about 33,000 distinct CDR3 sequences, 20% to 25% seen once. The CDR3 is made up of 15 amino acids. Per germline, CDR1 SGDLS and CDR2 YYNGEE. Trimming pared 7 bases from V and 3 bases from J, leaving 18 bases between. This clonotype has ten or more counts. The material sequenced was PBMCs or a T cell subset sorted from them (not recorded which). The chain has TRBV9 and TRBJ2-3, with D possibly TRBD2 on 5 matching bases. The TCR was taken from an adult who had mild COVID-19 (a few samples of this study predate the infection). Cell type and time point are not known. CDR3 in amino acids: CASSSSGSATDTQYF. DNA of the CDR3: TGTGCCAGCTCCTCCTCGGGTAGCGCGACAGATACGCAGTATTTT. Supplemented by reference TRBV9 and TRBJ2-3, the full variable domain reads DSGVTQTPKHLITATGQRVTLRCSPRSGDLSVYWYQQSLDQGLQFLIQYYNGEERAKGNILERFSAQQFPDLHSELNLSSLELGDSALYFCASSSSGSATDTQYFGPGTRLTVL.